This TCR beta chain was captured by sequencing in a study of blood T cell repertoires in COVID-19. For the study at large: Both acute and convalescent COVID-19 samples were obtained from the United States, Italy and Spain. PBMCs, B-cell-depleted T cells, or T cells were the source of the cDNA or gDNA that made up the material.

Repertoires were generated with immunoSEQ multiplex PCR, while TCRdb's copy carries only in-frame clones and drops some. In the table there are approximately 390,000 clones, 80% to 90% of which are singletons. Germline CDR1 and CDR2: WNHNN and SYGVQD (reference sequence). This CDR3 is 16 amino acids long. V was pared by 4 bases and J by 4 bases, with 9 bases of the junction left unmatched. Individuals aged about 18 to 90 years were recruited from about two dozen US areas. Donors in Cohort 3 counted as recovered after two negative PCRs, clearance, or symptom resolution. Specimen: PBMCs or T cells enriched from blood (not recorded which). This chain uses TRBV10-1 with TRBJ2-7; 11 positions agree with TRBD2. The TCR comes from a woman in her fifties or sixties who had recovered from COVID-19. CDR3 DNA: TGCGCCAGCAGTGCCCTCGACGGGACTAGCGGATACGAGCAGTACTTC. Amino acid sequence: CASSALDGTSGYEQYF.